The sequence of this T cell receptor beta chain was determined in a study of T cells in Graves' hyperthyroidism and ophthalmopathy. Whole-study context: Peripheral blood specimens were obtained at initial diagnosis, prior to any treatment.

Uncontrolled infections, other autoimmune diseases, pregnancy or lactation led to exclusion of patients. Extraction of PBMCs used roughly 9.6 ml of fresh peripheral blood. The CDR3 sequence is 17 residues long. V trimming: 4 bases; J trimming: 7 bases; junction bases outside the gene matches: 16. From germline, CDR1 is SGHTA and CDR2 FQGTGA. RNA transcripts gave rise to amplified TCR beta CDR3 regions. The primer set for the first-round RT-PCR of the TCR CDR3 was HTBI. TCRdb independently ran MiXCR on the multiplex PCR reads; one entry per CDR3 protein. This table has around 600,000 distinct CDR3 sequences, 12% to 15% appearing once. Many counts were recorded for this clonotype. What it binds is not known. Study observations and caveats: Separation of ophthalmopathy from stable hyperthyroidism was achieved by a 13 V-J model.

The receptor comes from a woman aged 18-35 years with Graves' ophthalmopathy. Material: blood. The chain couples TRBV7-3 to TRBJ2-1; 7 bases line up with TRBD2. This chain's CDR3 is CASSYMAGVTYVNEQFF. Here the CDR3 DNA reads TGTGCCAGCAGCTATATGGCGGGAGTAACGTACGTGAATGAGCAGTTCTTC.